This T cell receptor (beta chain) was sequenced during a study of blood T cell repertoires in COVID-19. The wider study: Donors in the United States, Italy and Spain gave samples during acute or convalescent COVID-19. PBMCs, B-cell-depleted T cells, or T cells provided the cDNA or gDNA that made up the material.

Original processing methods: It was from reference gene primer amplification that nucleated cell counts were estimated. The table came from immunoSEQ multiplex PCR; TCRdb's copy has only in-frame clones and leaves some out. The V and J calls and clone size were taken over from that table, and D and trimming were inferred from the DNA. The data show 270,000 or so clones, 75% to 90% seen once. This CDR3 has 15 residues. Trimming removed 4 bases at V and 3 bases at J, with 12 bases between. Germline V gene data show CDR1 as MNHEY and CDR2 as SVGAGI. The V gene is TRBV6-5, the J gene TRBJ1-4; D is ambiguous. Sequencing used peripheral blood. The receptor was derived from a man in his forties or fifties with acute or convalescent COVID-19. The CDR3 DNA is TGTGCCAGCAGTTCCCGGGGTCTCCCTAATGAAAAACTGTTTTTT. Protein: CASSSRGLPNEKLFF.